This is a list of T cell receptor beta chains from one sample in a study of T cell changes during pregnancy in multiple sclerosis. Some clones are missing from TCRdb's copy, which holds only in-frame ones; the method was immunoSEQ multiplex PCR. The sample holds about 80,000 clones, around 92% seen once. Specimen: peripheral blood, collected before pregnancy. These receptors originate from a female donor with multiple sclerosis, enrolled in a pregnancy study. The CDR3 runs from the conserved cysteine through the conserved F or W. Each record gives: V gene, clone size, J gene, D gene, CDR3 protein, CDR3 DNA. The D gene is left open where the match is weak. For some rows the clone size is stated as once, few or many, or as a class when expanded; others skip it.

V gene: TRBV2
clone size: .
J gene: TRBJ1-2
D gene: .
CDR3 protein: CASSGRSSLGGYTF
CDR3 DNA: TGTGCCAGCAGTGGGCGAAGTTCTCTAGGAGGCTACACCTTC

V gene: TRBV27
clone size: .
J gene: TRBJ2-2
D gene: TRBD2
CDR3 protein: CASSLEGGSGTGELFF
CDR3 DNA: TGTGCCAGCAGTTTAGAGGGCGGGAGTGGTACCGGGGAGCTGTTTTTT

V gene: TRBV6-1
clone size: .
J gene: TRBJ2-1
D gene: TRBD2
CDR3 protein: CASNPAGEVSNEQFF
CDR3 DNA: TGTGCCAGCAACCCGGCGGGGGAAGTCAGCAATGAGCAGTTCTTC

V gene: TRBV28
clone size: .
J gene: TRBJ2-1
D gene: TRBD2
CDR3 protein: CASSFSAGSSYNEQFF
CDR3 DNA: TGTGCCAGCAGTTTCTCAGCGGGGAGCTCCTACAATGAGCAGTTCTTC

V gene: TRBV2
clone size: .
J gene: TRBJ2-5
D gene: .
CDR3 protein: CASKERETQYF
CDR3 DNA: TGTGCCAGCAAGGAGAGGGAGACCCAGTACTTC

V gene: TRBV28
clone size: .
J gene: TRBJ1-5
D gene: .
CDR3 protein: CASSPQGGNQPQHF
CDR3 DNA: TGTGCCAGCAGTCCTCAGGGTGGCAATCAGCCCCAGCATTTT

V gene: TRBV28
clone size: .
J gene: TRBJ1-2
D gene: TRBD1
CDR3 protein: CASVPGQGFDGYTF
CDR3 DNA: TGTGCCAGCGTACCGGGACAGGGGTTCGATGGCTACACCTTC

V gene: TRBV7-2
clone size: .
J gene: TRBJ2-3
D gene: .
CDR3 protein: CASSLRAPRPDTQYF
CDR3 DNA: TGTGCCAGCAGCTTGCGGGCCCCACGACCAGATACGCAGTATTTT

V gene: TRBV18
clone size: .
J gene: TRBJ2-2
D gene: .
CDR3 protein: CASSPGLPNTGELFF
CDR3 DNA: TGTGCCAGCTCACCGGGACTGCCGAACACCGGGGAGCTGTTTTTT

V gene: TRBV28
clone size: once
J gene: TRBJ2-1
D gene: .
CDR3 protein: CATGREYNEQFF
CDR3 DNA: TGTGCCACCGGACGGGAATACAATGAGCAGTTCTTC

V gene: TRBV7-9
clone size: .
J gene: TRBJ2-1
D gene: TRBD2
CDR3 protein: CASSVRTSGRLFNEQFF
CDR3 DNA: TGTGCCAGCAGCGTCAGGACTAGCGGGAGATTATTCAATGAGCAGTTCTTC

V gene: TRBV6-1
clone size: .
J gene: TRBJ2-1
D gene: .
CDR3 protein: CASSDWTPQFF
CDR3 DNA: TGTGCCAGCAGTGACTGGACTCCTCAGTTCTTC

V gene: TRBV28
clone size: .
J gene: TRBJ2-1
D gene: TRBD1
CDR3 protein: CASSLYARTGNYEQFF
CDR3 DNA: TGTGCCAGCAGTTTATACGCTCGGACAGGGAACTATGAGCAGTTCTTC

V gene: TRBV28
clone size: .
J gene: TRBJ2-2
D gene: .
CDR3 protein: CASTQEGRRTGELFF
CDR3 DNA: TGTGCCAGCACCCAGGAGGGGAGGCGCACCGGGGAGCTGTTTTTT

V gene: TRBV28
clone size: .
J gene: TRBJ2-7
D gene: TRBD1
CDR3 protein: CASSEGQGRSSYEQYF
CDR3 DNA: TGTGCCAGCAGTGAGGGACAGGGGAGGTCTTCCTACGAGCAGTACTTC

V gene: TRBV6-5
clone size: .
J gene: TRBJ2-7
D gene: TRBD2
CDR3 protein: CASRASGTEQYF
CDR3 DNA: TGTGCCAGCAGGGCTAGCGGGACCGAGCAGTACTTC

V gene: TRBV5-6
clone size: .
J gene: TRBJ1-5
D gene: .
CDR3 protein: CASSSGVGSYSNQPQHF
CDR3 DNA: TGTGCCAGCAGCTCGGGGGTAGGCAGTTATAGCAATCAGCCCCAGCATTTT

V gene: TRBV27
clone size: .
J gene: TRBJ2-1
D gene: TRBD2
CDR3 protein: CASSLSPTSVNEQFF
CDR3 DNA: TGTGCCAGCAGTTTATCCCCTACTAGCGTGAATGAGCAGTTCTTC

V gene: TRBV9
clone size: .
J gene: TRBJ2-2
D gene: .
CDR3 protein: CASSVDGSTGELFF
CDR3 DNA: TGTGCCAGCAGCGTAGACGGTTCGACCGGGGAGCTGTTTTTT

V gene: TRBV7-9
clone size: .
J gene: TRBJ1-2
D gene: .
CDR3 protein: CASSSTLHSSGGGYTF
CDR3 DNA: TGTGCCAGCAGCTCGACTCTTCACTCTTCGGGAGGCGGCTACACCTTC

V gene: TRBV5-1
clone size: .
J gene: TRBJ1-3
D gene: .
CDR3 protein: CASSLGTVGNTIYF
CDR3 DNA: TGCGCCAGCAGCTTGGGTACGGTTGGAAACACCATATATTTT

V gene: TRBV29-1
clone size: .
J gene: TRBJ1-1
D gene: TRBD1
CDR3 protein: CSVVTLWGQGAHTEAFF
CDR3 DNA: TGCAGCGTTGTGACATTGTGGGGACAGGGGGCGCACACTGAAGCTTTCTTT

V gene: TRBV18
clone size: .
J gene: TRBJ2-6
D gene: .
CDR3 protein: CASSPGGFSGANVLTF
CDR3 DNA: TGTGCCAGCTCACCTGGAGGGTTCTCTGGGGCCAACGTCCTGACTTTC

V gene: TRBV28
clone size: once
J gene: TRBJ2-1
D gene: TRBD2
CDR3 protein: CASKVAGGFYNEQFF
CDR3 DNA: TGTGCCAGCAAGGTAGCGGGAGGCTTTTACAATGAGCAGTTCTTC

V gene: TRBV28
clone size: .
J gene: TRBJ1-2
D gene: TRBD1
CDR3 protein: CASGLTGANYGYTF
CDR3 DNA: TGTGCCAGCGGACTTACAGGGGCCAACTATGGCTACACCTTC

V gene: TRBV9
clone size: .
J gene: TRBJ2-2
D gene: .
CDR3 protein: CASSVGQGGTNTGELFF
CDR3 DNA: TGTGCCAGCAGCGTAGGCCAAGGGGGAACGAACACCGGGGAGCTGTTTTTT

V gene: TRBV7-2
clone size: .
J gene: TRBJ2-5
D gene: TRBD2
CDR3 protein: CASSPRTSGGGVTQYF
CDR3 DNA: TGTGCCAGCAGCCCCAGGACTAGCGGAGGGGGGGTCACCCAGTACTTC

V gene: TRBV19
clone size: .
J gene: TRBJ2-7
D gene: .
CDR3 protein: CASSSTTNYEQYF
CDR3 DNA: TGTGCCAGTAGTTCGACTACGAACTACGAGCAGTACTTC

V gene: TRBV6-6
clone size: .
J gene: TRBJ2-7
D gene: TRBD1
CDR3 protein: CASSPPDRQLEQYF
CDR3 DNA: TGTGCCAGCAGCCCCCCGGACAGGCAGCTCGAGCAGTACTTC

V gene: TRBV28
clone size: .
J gene: TRBJ2-5
D gene: .
CDR3 protein: CASSLPPVRETQYF
CDR3 DNA: TGTGCCAGCAGTTTACCACCGGTCAGGGAGACCCAGTACTTC

V gene: TRBV11-2
clone size: .
J gene: TRBJ2-4
D gene: TRBD2
CDR3 protein: CASSLDREVQYF
CDR3 DNA: TGTGCCAGCAGCTTAGACCGGGAGGTCCAGTACTTC

V gene: TRBV5-1
clone size: .
J gene: TRBJ2-7
D gene: TRBD2
CDR3 protein: CASSLMGLAYEQYF
CDR3 DNA: TGCGCCAGCAGCTTGATGGGACTAGCCTACGAGCAGTACTTC

V gene: TRBV29-1
clone size: .
J gene: TRBJ2-3
D gene: TRBD1
CDR3 protein: CSVIGQGSTDTQYF
CDR3 DNA: TGCAGCGTCATAGGACAGGGGAGCACAGATACGCAGTATTTT

V gene: TRBV5-1
clone size: .
J gene: TRBJ2-3
D gene: TRBD2
CDR3 protein: CASRTAGLAGGPPDTQYF
CDR3 DNA: TGCGCCAGCAGGACAGCAGGACTAGCGGGAGGGCCGCCAGATACGCAGTATTTT

V gene: TRBV4-1
clone size: .
J gene: TRBJ2-7
D gene: .
CDR3 protein: CASSQTGIRLSEQYF
CDR3 DNA: TGCGCCAGCAGCCAAACAGGGATTCGACTCTCAGAGCAGTACTTC

V gene: TRBV7-9
clone size: .
J gene: TRBJ2-2
D gene: .
CDR3 protein: CASSPQNTGELFF
CDR3 DNA: TGTGCCAGCAGTCCCCAGAACACCGGGGAGCTGTTTTTT

V gene: TRBV7-9
clone size: .
J gene: TRBJ2-7
D gene: .
CDR3 protein: CASSILTRGASYEQYF
CDR3 DNA: TGTGCCAGCAGCATCCTGACTCGCGGGGCTTCCTACGAGCAGTACTTC

V gene: TRBV5-1
clone size: .
J gene: TRBJ2-2
D gene: .
CDR3 protein: CASSLSEVNTGELFF
CDR3 DNA: TGCGCCAGCAGCCTCTCCGAGGTAAACACCGGGGAGCTGTTTTTT

V gene: TRBV5-1
clone size: .
J gene: TRBJ1-1
D gene: .
CDR3 protein: CASSLSTANTEAFF
CDR3 DNA: TGCGCCAGCAGCTTATCGACTGCGAACACTGAAGCTTTCTTT

V gene: TRBV5-5
clone size: .
J gene: TRBJ2-7
D gene: .
CDR3 protein: CASSLIITGGDEQYF
CDR3 DNA: TGTGCCAGCAGCTTGATTATAACAGGCGGGGACGAGCAGTACTTC

V gene: TRBV11-2
clone size: .
J gene: TRBJ2-7
D gene: TRBD1
CDR3 protein: CASRRQGGSYEQYF
CDR3 DNA: TGTGCCAGCAGGAGACAGGGGGGCTCCTACGAGCAGTACTTC

V gene: TRBV7-9
clone size: .
J gene: TRBJ2-2
D gene: TRBD2
CDR3 protein: CASSPSQGLAGVGTGELFF
CDR3 DNA: TGTGCCAGCAGCCCGAGCCAGGGACTAGCGGGAGTCGGAACCGGGGAGCTGTTTTTT

V gene: TRBV29-1
clone size: .
J gene: TRBJ2-3
D gene: .
CDR3 protein: CSVSGLARGAVSTDTQYF
CDR3 DNA: TGCAGCGTCTCGGGACTGGCGAGGGGAGCGGTTAGCACAGATACGCAGTATTTT

V gene: TRBV28
clone size: .
J gene: TRBJ1-4
D gene: TRBD1
CDR3 protein: CASSLTGATNEKLFF
CDR3 DNA: TGTGCCAGCAGCCTTACAGGGGCAACTAATGAAAAACTGTTTTTT

V gene: TRBV9
clone size: .
J gene: TRBJ2-3
D gene: .
CDR3 protein: CASSAWGGSADTQYF
CDR3 DNA: TGTGCCAGCAGCGCTTGGGGTGGGAGTGCAGATACGCAGTATTTT

V gene: TRBV2
clone size: .
J gene: TRBJ1-4
D gene: .
CDR3 protein: CASCLDRVDEKLFF
CDR3 DNA: TGTGCCAGCTGCCTAGACCGCGTAGATGAAAAACTGTTTTTT

V gene: TRBV19
clone size: once
J gene: TRBJ2-5
D gene: TRBD2
CDR3 protein: CASSISGVGLAGGETQYF
CDR3 DNA: TGTGCCAGTAGTATATCCGGGGTGGGACTAGCGGGAGGAGAGACCCAGTACTTC

V gene: TRBV5-1
clone size: .
J gene: TRBJ2-6
D gene: TRBD1
CDR3 protein: CASSSNRGLGANVLTF
CDR3 DNA: TGCGCCAGCAGCTCCAACAGGGGTCTGGGGGCCAACGTCCTGACTTTC

V gene: TRBV4-1
clone size: .
J gene: TRBJ2-7
D gene: .
CDR3 protein: CASSQDETYYEQYF
CDR3 DNA: TGCGCCAGCAGCCAGGATGAGACTTACTACGAGCAGTACTTC

V gene: TRBV6-5
clone size: .
J gene: TRBJ2-1
D gene: .
CDR3 protein: CASSSGPTKYNEQFF
CDR3 DNA: TGTGCCAGCAGTTCCGGCCCTACTAAGTACAATGAGCAGTTCTTC

V gene: TRBV29-1
clone size: .
J gene: TRBJ2-2
D gene: .
CDR3 protein: CSVEAGLNTGELFF
CDR3 DNA: TGCAGCGTTGAAGCGGGATTGAACACCGGGGAGCTGTTTTTT